Below, 8 T cell receptor beta chains from the same sample are listed, as sequenced in a study of response to subunit inactivated influenza vaccine. TCRdb reanalysed the RT-PCR reads using MiXCR and keeps one entry per CDR3 protein. The table shows approximately 570,000 distinct CDR3 sequences, with 7.6% occurring only once. Here the sequenced sample was PBMCs from blood, taken about 23 months after vaccination. The source of these receptors is a man in his fifties or sixties who received an inactivated influenza vaccine.

The chain recombines TRBV5-6 with TRBJ2-7; D not resolved. The CDR3 runs 12 residues. Trimming removed 2 bases from V and 4 bases from J, with 7 bases in between. Germline CDR1 is SGHDT and CDR2 is YYEEEE. The chain's CDR3 is CASSFSVYEQYF. The CDR3 DNA sequence: TGTGCCAGCAGCTTCTCAGTTTACGAGCAGTACTTC.

This clonotype appeared a few times. This chain joins TRBV28 and TRBJ1-3; D remains ambiguous. Per germline, CDR1 MDHEN and CDR2 SYDVKM. This CDR3 is 13 amino acids long. V lost 10 bases and J 6 bases, leaving 16 bases between the germline ends. The CDR3 protein is CATFSRTKNTIYF. The CDR3 DNA is TGTGCCACCTTTTCCCGGACGAAAAACACCATATATTTT.

The rearrangement joins TRBV12-3 or TRBV12-4 to TRBJ2-6, with D unresolved. Trimming took off 6 bases at V and 0 bases at J, with 9 bases between the two ends. The CDR3 spans 15 residues. CDR3 sequence reads: CASSLRFSGANVLTF. The CDR3 DNA reads TGTGCCAGCAGCCTTCGGTTCTCTGGGGCCAACGTCCTGACTTTC.

This clonotype was picked up a small number of times. V is TRBV28 and J is TRBJ1-1; D remains ambiguous. V was cut by 0 bases and J by 1 base, with 9 bases left in between. Germline assignment: CDR1 MDHEN and CDR2 SYDVKM. The CDR3 is made up of 15 amino acids. CDR3 amino acids: CASSLWFGENTEAFF. CDR3 bases: TGTGCCAGCAGTTTATGGTTCGGAGAGAACACTGAAGCTTTCTTT.

This clonotype has at least ten counts. CDR3 sequence reads: CASRPSGGRETQYF. CDR3 DNA: TGTGCCAGCAGGCCCTCCGGGGGTAGAGAGACCCAGTACTTC. The V call is TRBV6-1, the J call TRBJ2-5; tentative D call: TRBD2 (6 bases). This CDR3 has 14 residues. The V and J ends lost 6 bases and 4 bases respectively, with 15 bases between them. Germline values: CDR1 MNHNS, CDR2 SASEGT.

The rearrangement joins TRBV12-3 or TRBV12-4 to TRBJ1-4; D unresolved. V dropped 8 bases and J dropped 8 bases, with 15 bases sitting between them. CDR3 length equals 13 residues. CDR3 residues: CASLGGLYEKLFF. The DNA for the CDR3 is TGTGCCAGCTTGGGTGGCCTTTACGAAAAACTGTTTTTT.

This clonotype was observed many times. The gene calls are TRBV4-2 and TRBJ2-2; the match to TRBD2 covers 13 bases. Germline CDR1 and CDR2: LGHNA and YNFKEQ. The CDR3 contains 17 residues. V dropped 0 bases and J dropped 4; count of bases not matched to a gene: 2. The CDR3 DNA reads TGTGCCAGCAGCCAAGAACTAGCGGGAGGGCCCACCGGGGAGCTGTTTTTT. This gives the protein CASSQELAGGPTGELFF.

This rearrangement joins TRBV27 to TRBJ1-5; the D gene is possibly TRBD1 (5 bases). The CDR3 covers 14 residues. With 10 bases removed from V and 6 bases from J, the gap between germline ends came to 19 bases. Germline loops: CDR1 MNHEY, CDR2 SMNVEV (reference sequence). Here the CDR3 reads CATGSLGVSQPQHF. CDR3 bases: TGTGCCACCGGGTCGTTGGGGGTGAGTCAGCCCCAGCATTTT.